A single T cell receptor (beta chain) is shown here with its context. Per germline, CDR1 MNHEY and CDR2 SVGAGI. CDR3 length: 14 residues. Deletions cut 7 bases from V and 1 base from J, with 13 bases between. Under the authors' procedure: Cell counts per sample came from amplifying reference gene primers. Measured with immunoSEQ multiplex PCR; TCRdb has only the in-frame clones, and not every one. The V and J calls and the clone size are those of that table, but D and trimming were determined from the DNA. The profile shows 40,000 to 50,000 clones, 81% of them singletons. The entry originates in a study of blood T cell repertoires in COVID-19. Turning to the study itself: The study drew acute and convalescent COVID-19 samples from the United States, Italy and Spain.

Specimen: peripheral blood. This clonotype originated in a man aged 40-49 years with active or convalescent COVID-19. The chain employs TRBV6-5 and TRBJ1-1, with TRBD1 as a possible D gene (5 bases). The CDR3 loop is CASIKGGANTEAFF. CDR3 nucleotide sequence: TGTGCCAGCATCAAGGGAGGGGCGAACACTGAAGCTTTCTTT.